The 17 T cell receptor beta chains reported below all come from one sample, sequenced in a study of cytomegalovirus exposure and HLA in healthy donors. The PCR employed 60 Vbeta primers together with 13 Jbeta primers. Clones were read by immunoSEQ multiplex PCR, and TCRdb kept only the in-frame ones, dropping some. The data show about 130,000 clones, more than 65% seen once. The material sequenced was PBMCs. The source is a woman aged 55-70 years in good health and CMV-seropositive.

The J gene is TRBJ2-7, the V gene TRBV6-5, with 7 nucleotides matching TRBD1. The CDR3 has 15 amino acids. Trimming cost V 2 bases and J 3 bases; bases outside gene matches: 7. CDR1 and CDR2 (germline): MNHEY, SVGAGI. The CDR3 DNA reads as TGTGCCAGCAGTTACCAGGTGGCAGGGGGCTACGAGCAGTACTTC. It is translated as CASSYQVAGGYEQYF.

The CDR3 DNA is TGCGCCAGCCACCCGGATGAGGGTGGAGAGACCCAGTACTTC. Translation gives CASHPDEGGETQYF. The J gene is TRBJ2-5, the V gene TRBV5-1, with a tentative D call TRBD2 (5 bases). Trimming shortened V by 7 bases and J by 4 bases, and 17 bases separated the two germline ends. The length of the CDR3 is 14 residues. Per the germline V gene, CDR1 is SGHRS and CDR2 is YFSETQ.

The chain uses TRBV11-3 and TRBJ1-1; 8 bases fit TRBD1. Germline V lookup: CDR1 SGHNT, CDR2 YENEEA. The ends lost 4 bases at V and 1 base at J; junction bases unmatched: 2. The CDR3 is 14 residues long. CDR3 DNA sequence: TGTGCCAGCAGCTACAGGGGGAAGAACACTGAAGCTTTCTTT. Protein product: CASSYRGKNTEAFF. Using reference TRBV11-3 and TRBJ1-1 for the parts outside the CDR3, the full variable domain is EAGVVQSPRYKIIEKKQPVAFWCNPISGHNTLYWYLQNLGQGPELLIRYENEEAVDDSQLPKDRFSAERLKGVDSTLKIQPAELGDSAVYLCASSYRGKNTEAFFGQGTRLTVV.

This chain links TRBV7-9 with TRBJ2-1; D is perhaps TRBD2 (6 bases). The CDR3 has 14 residues. The germline V gene encodes CDR1 SEHNR and CDR2 FQNEAQ (reference sequence). V lost 5 bases, J lost 8 bases, and 16 bases lay in between. DNA of the CDR3: TGTGCCAGCAGCCCTAACGGGAGTCCCGATGAGCAGTTCTTC. Translating it yields CASSPNGSPDEQFF.

The V call is TRBV5-6, the J call TRBJ2-1; TRBD1 is a possible D gene (5 bases). The CDR3 length is 14 residues. CDR1 SGHDT and CDR2 YYEEEE come from the germline V gene. V gave up 0 bases and J gave up 6 bases, with 10 bases separating them. CDR3 protein: CASSLVQVSNEQFF. CDR3 DNA sequence: TGTGCCAGCAGCTTGGTACAGGTCTCCAATGAGCAGTTCTTC.

V gene TRBV11-2 combines with J gene TRBJ2-7; tentative D call: TRBD1 (6 bases). Trimming took 7 bases from V and 6 from J, leaving 22 bases between them. The CDR3 runs 15 residues. Looked up from germline, CDR1 is SGHAT and CDR2 is FQNNGV. The CDR3 region has the DNA TGTGCCAGCATAAAGGGGAAAGGGGGACCAATCGAGCAGTACTTC. It yields the protein CASIKGKGGPIEQYF.

The J gene is TRBJ1-2, the V gene TRBV28; 8 positions agree with TRBD1. There are 12 residues in the CDR3. With V trimmed by 3 bases and J by 6 bases, 0 bases remained unmatched. Per the germline V gene, CDR1 is MDHEN and CDR2 is SYDVKM. CDR3 in amino acids: CASSLTGDGYTF. The CDR3 DNA sequence: TGTGCCAGCAGTTTGACAGGGGATGGCTACACCTTC.

This chain links TRBV9 with TRBJ2-7; tentatively, D is TRBD1 (7 bases). Germline V CDR1 and CDR2: SGDLS, YYNGEE. V shed 3 bases and J shed 5 bases, with 18 bases lying between them. The CDR3 runs to 15 residues. In DNA, the CDR3 is TGTGCCAGCAGCGAGGGGGGACAGCCTGCCCACGAGCAGTACTTC. Translation gives CASSEGGQPAHEQYF.

J is TRBJ1-2 and V is TRBV30; no clear D. Deletions cut 0 bases from V and 0 bases from J, with 8 bases between. Germline values: CDR1 GTSNPN, CDR2 SVGIG (reference sequence). The CDR3 totals 14 residues. The CDR3 loop reads CAWSVQVTNYGYTF. CDR3 coding DNA: TGTGCCTGGAGTGTACAAGTAACTAACTATGGCTACACCTTC.

This clone has just one count. The chain employs TRBV7-8 and TRBJ2-1; 8 bases are a match to TRBD2. With V trimmed by 5 bases and J by 3 bases, 15 bases remained unmatched. The CDR3 loop spans 18 amino acids. The germline CDR1 and CDR2 sequences are SGHVS and FQNEAQ. CDR3 bases: TGTGCCAGCAGCCCAGCGGTAAAACGGGGGGGCCTCTACAATGAGCAGTTCTTC. It translates to CASSPAVKRGGLYNEQFF.

J is TRBJ2-5 and V is TRBV5-8; maybe TRBD1 (6 bases). The J call may be mistaken, given a closer DNA end match to TRBJ2-7. The CDR3 spans 14 residues. The germline V gene has CDR1 SGHTS and CDR2 YDEGEE. DNA of the CDR3: TGTGCCAGCAGAAACCCGGGACATTCCTACGAGCAGTACTTC. This codes for CASRNPGHSYEQYF.

This rearrangement joins TRBV5-1 to TRBJ1-5; 9 bases fit TRBD1. The germline V gene encodes CDR1 SGHRS and CDR2 YFSETQ. Unmatched junction bases numbered 6, after V lost 1 base and J lost 7 bases. This CDR3 region has 15 residues. CDR3 nucleotides: TGCGCCAGCAGCTTGAGCGGGACAGGGAAACAGCCCCAGCATTTT. This encodes CASSLSGTGKQPQHF.

The V gene is TRBV6-1, the J gene TRBJ1-5; D call uncertain. The V and J ends lost 6 bases and 6 bases respectively, with 18 bases between them. In germline, CDR1 is MNHNS, CDR2 SASEGT. CDR3 size: 15 residues. This CDR3 is CASRERGFVGQPQHF. The CDR3, as DNA: TGTGCCAGCAGGGAACGGGGATTTGTGGGTCAGCCCCAGCATTTT.

In the case of this clone: An end of the junction does not agree with germline; a read error may underlie this. This rearrangement joins TRBV5-1 to TRBJ2-1, with D uncertain. This CDR3 has 13 residues. CDR1 and CDR2 from the germline V gene are SGHRS and YFSETQ. The CDR3 nucleotides read TGTGCCAGCAGCTTGGCCGCGGCCTTTGAGCAGTTCTTC. This translates into CASSLAAAFEQFF.

J is TRBJ1-2 and V is TRBV7-2; TRBD1 matches 10 bases. The germline V gene encodes CDR1 SGHTA and CDR2 FQGNSA. CDR3 length equals 15 residues. V was clipped by 6 bases and J by 2 bases; unmatched bases: 6. CDR3: CASRLGGQGNYGYTF. CDR3 DNA: TGTGCCAGCAGACTTGGGGGACAGGGGAACTATGGCTACACCTTC.

About this clone itself: An end of the junction does not agree with germline; a read error may underlie this. The same CDR3 arises from other DNA sequences in this sample as well. This sequence joins TRBV7-2 and TRBJ1-1; D gene uncertain. From germline, CDR1 is SGHTA and CDR2 FQGNSA. The length of the CDR3 is 13 residues. The CDR3 DNA follows: TGTGCCAGCAGCCCAACCCGGGATCTTGAAGCCTTCTTT. Translated: CASSPTRDLEAFF.

The chain uses TRBV5-6 and TRBJ2-5; D might be TRBD2 (5 bases). The CDR3 is made up of 15 amino acids. The V gene lost 3 bases and the J gene lost 2 bases, with 14 bases spanning the gap. The germline CDR1 and CDR2 sequences are SGHDT and YYEEEE. The CDR3 region is CASSYLGGPQETQYF. As DNA, the CDR3 is TGTGCCAGCAGCTATTTGGGCGGGCCTCAAGAGACCCAGTACTTC.